The T cell receptor (beta chain) under discussion was sequenced for a study of TIL therapy for anti-PD-1-resistant metastatic lung cancer. Regarding the study as a whole: Patients were highly selected, enriched for treatment-naive, never-smoker and oncogene-addicted cases.

The libraries were made with immunoSEQ v3. Libraries were sequenced to 2 million to 2.5 million read pairs (survey) or about 5-6 million (deep). Only in-frame clones appear in the TCRdb table, and some are missing; sequencing was by immunoSEQ multiplex PCR. The data hold tens of thousands of clones, with under 75% observed a single time. Time point denoted: pre-treatment sample, taken before nivolumab and TIL therapy. The CDR3 covers 17 residues. CDR1 is LGHNA and CDR2 is YNFKEQ in the germline V gene. The V gene lost 1 base and the J gene lost 2 bases, with 17 bases spanning the gap. For this clone: Its specificity is unknown.

This clonotype was obtained from a person aged 25-85 years with non-small cell lung cancer. Sequenced material: blood, taken at baseline. This rearrangement joins TRBV4-2 to TRBJ2-5; D is unresolved. CDR3 residues: CASSQGTRLSGQETQYF. As DNA, the CDR3 is TGTGCCAGCAGCCAAGGGACCAGACTGTCCGGACAAGAGACCCAGTACTTC.